This T cell receptor (beta chain) was captured in a study of OX40 agonist ivuxolimab in advanced cancers. The overall study: A mean age of around 60 years, range about 20 to 79, was recorded, and over 65% were male. Roughly two fifths of patients had received prior checkpoint inhibitor therapy. Study-wide results and limits: At 0.1 to 3.0 mg/kg and by week 6, clonal expansion occurred in CD4+ and CD8+ blood T cells. Patients with a partial response at 0.1-3.0 mg/kg had among the lowest clonal expansion.

The protocol was immunoSEQ multiplex PCR, while the TCRdb copy is restricted to in-frame clones and leaves out a portion. Of 55,000 to 80,000 clones in the sample, roughly 87% were seen once. Germline CDR1 SEHNR, CDR2 FQNEAQ (reference sequence). This CDR3 is 19 amino acids long. J gave up 3 bases and V 4 bases, and 17 bases lay outside the gene matches. The sample holds one count of this clone. The antigen remains unidentified. Sequences were derived from CD4+ or CD8+ T cells sorted from blood, sampled in a trial of the OX40 agonist ivuxolimab. The receptor was isolated from an adult with an advanced solid tumor such as melanoma, head and neck, liver or kidney cancer. The chain is built from TRBV7-9 and TRBJ2-2; 7 bases are a match to TRBD2. The CDR3 here is CASSSPGGPGPRYTGELFF. DNA for the CDR3: TGTGCCAGCAGCTCCCCGGGGGGACCGGGACCCCGGTACACCGGGGAGCTGTTTTTT.